The rows below give T cell receptor beta chains drawn from one sample of a study of cytomegalovirus exposure and HLA in healthy donors. Profiling relied on immunoSEQ multiplex PCR, and the TCRdb table lists in-frame clones only, not all of them. This sample yields approximately 93,000 clones, of which approximately 81% are seen a single time; about 3.6% belongs to the top ten. Sequenced material: PBMCs. These receptors originate from a male donor in good health and CMV-seropositive. Each CDR3 is given with its conserved first and last residue. A D gene is named only where the DNA matches it firmly. Some rows have no size entry. The others give once, few or many, or a class for an expanded clone.

TRBJ1-1 NA NA TRBV25-1 CASRSLGQGGEAFF TGTGCCAGCCGATCCTTGGGGCAGGGAGGGGAAGCTTTCTTT
TRBJ1-4 NA NA TRBV30 CAGSRDWKLFF TGTGCCGGATCAAGGGACTGGAAACTGTTTTTT
TRBJ2-6 NA TRBD1 TRBV19 CASSVLGTGGGGANVLTF TGTGCCAGTAGTGTCCTCGGGACAGGGGGCGGTGGGGCCAACGTCCTGACTTTC
TRBJ2-7 few NA TRBV19 CASSIGAGSYEQYF TGTGCCAGTAGTATAGGAGCTGGCTCCTACGAGCAGTACTTC
TRBJ1-5 NA TRBD1 TRBV19 CGATGGGQPQHF TGTGGAGCGACAGGGGGCGGGCAGCCCCAGCATTTT
TRBJ1-3 NA NA TRBV7-9 CASSLARVDTIYF TGTGCCAGCAGCTTAGCGCGGGTAGACACCATATATTTT
TRBJ1-3 NA NA TRBV28 CASSLPGSSGNTIYF TGTGCCAGCAGTTTGCCAGGCAGCTCTGGAAACACCATATATTTT
TRBJ1-1 NA TRBD1 TRBV6-5 CASSYQPTGRTEAFF TGTGCCAGCAGTTACCAACCGACAGGGCGGACTGAAGCTTTCTTT
TRBJ2-2 NA TRBD1 TRBV25-1 CASSERDRGYTGELFF TGTGCCAGCAGTGAAAGGGACAGGGGATACACCGGGGAGCTGTTTTTT
TRBJ2-3 NA TRBD1 TRBV2 CASRSPTGSTDTQYF TGTGCCAGCAGATCCCCGACAGGGAGCACAGATACGCAGTATTTT
TRBJ1-4 NA TRBD1 TRBV4-1 CASSPGQGGEKLFF TGCGCCAGCAGCCCGGGACAGGGCGGTGAAAAACTGTTTTTT